This T cell receptor beta chain was sequenced during a study of T cells in Graves' hyperthyroidism and ophthalmopathy. Trimming removed 6 bases from V and 1 base from J, with 4 bases in between. This CDR3 spans 13 amino acids. CDR1 and CDR2 from the germline V gene are LNHDA and SQIVND (reference sequence). This clonotype was counted ten times or more. Template material for amplifying TCR beta CDR3 regions consisted of RNA transcripts. An initial round of RT-PCR targeting the TCR CDR3 relied on the HTBI primer set. MiXCR was run by TCRdb on the multiplex PCR reads, yielding one entry per CDR3 protein. The table has some 600,000 distinct CDR3 sequences, 14% seen once.

This TCR was sampled from a woman in her 30s with Graves' hyperthyroidism that later progressed to Graves' ophthalmopathy. The material sequenced was blood. The chain couples TRBV19 to TRBJ2-6; D unclear. This CDR3 reads CASRKSGANVLTF. DNA for the CDR3: TGTGCCAGTAGGAAGTCTGGGGCCAACGTCCTGACTTTC.